This is a list of T cell receptor beta chains from one sample in a study of blood T cells in healthy people across ages. One entry per CDR3 protein results from TCRdb running MiXCR on the 5' RACE reads. This table has some 1.7 million distinct CDR3 sequences, roughly 28% appearing once. The sample taken for sequencing was blood. The receptor source for this set is a woman aged 30 to 39 in good health. Each CDR3 is given without its conserved first and last residue. The order of the fields is D gene, V gene, clone size, CDR3 protein. D genes are given only for firm matches. Expanded clones are given a class, and other clones once, few, many or no size at all.

- TRBV25-1 - ASSEGGRFYEQY
- TRBV4-1 - ASSLTPSLVGNEQY
TRBD1 TRBV29-1 few SVDRAKTDTQY
- TRBV5-1 - ASSRNREGEAF
- TRBV6-6 - AIGTGVYGYT
TRBD2 TRBV5-1 many ASRRTSEYEQY
TRBD2 TRBV7-9 - ASSPQAGGSTDTQY
- TRBV2 - ASREKGVRGAGELF
- TRBV5-1 - ASSFDITNEKLF
- TRBV11-2 - ASRGGGDEQY
- TRBV29-1 - SVNAGYEQF
- TRBV7-9 few ASSRRPVGDTQY
TRBD2 TRBV20-1 few SSQTSGNSYNEQF
- TRBV20-1 - SAPRDEKLF
TRBD2 TRBV20-1 - SARLAVDYNGQF
TRBD1 TRBV2 few ASRIQGAQGETQY
TRBD2 TRBV5-5 - ASITYSGGDEQY
TRBD2 TRBV29-1 many STEREGSSYNEQF
TRBD1 TRBV20-1 - SVLGRGGSATQY
- TRBV2 few ASSEEGASNQPQH
- TRBV12-3/TRBV12-4 many ASSPVRLANYGYT
- TRBV7-6 few ASQSYEQY
- TRBV12-3/TRBV12-4 few ASSWMGNTEAF
TRBD1 TRBV10-2 many ASSERQGGSYGYT
- TRBV9 - ASSVGEGANYGYT
- TRBV12-3/TRBV12-4 many ASSLGEVNEQF
- TRBV12-3/TRBV12-4 - ASNQRVGELF
- TRBV3-1 - ASSQEGRLNTEAF
- TRBV7-3 - ASSLPGTAGANVLT
- TRBV5-1 many ASSLGLGQETQY
TRBD1 TRBV6-1 few ASSEGWQGGPNSPLH
- TRBV5-5 - ASSQSSGFNERF
TRBD1 TRBV2 - ASDRDRDQPQH
- TRBV6-1 - ASSETQGGNEKLF
- TRBV6-2/TRBV6-3 - ASTYRESYNEQF
- TRBV12-3/TRBV12-4 - ASCRGSHNSPLH
- TRBV13 - ASSQLAGTDNEQF
- TRBV7-3 - ASSPQGTRDIEQF
TRBD2 TRBV7-2 once ASSPTSGLSGANVLT
- TRBV12-3/TRBV12-4 once ASSLFIGELF
- TRBV27 - ASSPGQRYYGYT
- TRBV29-1 many SVQYRAAVYGYT
- TRBV12-5 - ASGPLDGRYEQY
- TRBV3-1 few ASSLRQVQETQY
TRBD2 TRBV2 - ASMGGALPAGELF
- TRBV27 - ASSLYWGYGYT
- TRBV9 many ASSVGVGQETQY
- TRBV7-2 - ASSLALSGVGNEQY
- TRBV20-1 few SARISTGVKTQY
- TRBV2 - ASSEARSGSPVQF
- TRBV6-5 - ASSYSGRATNEKLF
- TRBV20-1 few RLQGTDTQY
- TRBV18 - ASSPNGIDDEQF
TRBD1 TRBV6-5 many ASTQGQGASIQY
- TRBV12-3/TRBV12-4 - ASSRQLIAEAF
- TRBV4-1 few ASSQGRERSNQPQH
- TRBV27 few ASSLTQQYNQPQH
- TRBV20-1 many SASSGGHNQPQH
- TRBV7-2 many ASSLVSSWETQY